Below, 6 T cell receptor beta chains from the same sample are listed, as sequenced in a study of persistence of HIV-infected CD4 T cells (dated by TCRdb to 2019 to 2021). The treatment or condition tag for this specimen amounts to: suppressive antiretroviral therapy. A pool of overlapping HIV-1 Gag 15-mer peptides, at roughly 1 ug per peptide per mL, was used to stimulate the cells. Responding CD4+ T cells were sorted by upregulation of both CD40 ligand and CD69. The immunoSEQ hsTCRB assay version 4 in survey mode was used to sequence TCRbeta repertoires from genomic DNA. Entries here come from immuneACCESS through TCRdb and include only in-frame sequences with V and J called. Some clones fail to appear in such tables; in the studies checked, an unresolved V gene covers under half of the shortfall, and the cause of the remainder is unknown. The sample table records under 40,000 clones; 65% to 75% of these occur just once. More than 1.2% of the sample comes from the top ten.

Antigens for these TCRs are unknown. Here the sequenced sample was CD4+ T cells sorted from PBMCs after approximately 19-hour stimulation, taken from a patient who received antiretroviral therapy. Taken with the paper, the label for cell subset or site translates to: CD40L+CD69+ CD4 T cells responding to HIV-1 Gag peptides. The receptors shown here come from an adult man with HIV who was CMV-seropositive.

Judged by abundance, this clone is medium-sized. V usage is TRBV5-8 and J usage is TRBJ1-5; possibly TRBD1 for D (6 bases). Germline V lookup: CDR1 SGHTS, CDR2 YDEGEE. The CDR3 runs to 15 residues. The V end lost 3 bases, the J end lost 3 bases, and 13 bases lay between the germline ends. The CDR3 is CASSSGQKINQPQHF. CDR3 coding DNA: TGTGCCAGCAGCTCCGGACAGAAAATCAATCAGCCCCAGCATTTT.

The chain carries TRBV7-8 and TRBJ1-6, with D perhaps matching TRBD1 (6 bases). Per the germline V gene, CDR1 is SGHVS and CDR2 is FQNEAQ. V shed 4 bases and J shed 1 base, with 8 bases lying between them. CDR3 length equals 15 residues. The CDR3 DNA reads as TGTGCCAGCAGCTCAGGGGCGTCCTATAATTCACCCCTCCACTTT. Amino acids: CASSSGASYNSPLHF. Combining the CDR3 with reference TRBV7-8 and TRBJ1-6 gives the whole variable domain GAGVSQSPRYKVAKRGQDVALRCDPISGHVSLFWYQQALGQGPEFLTYFQNEAQLDKSGLPSDRFFAERPEGSVSTLKIQRTQQEDSAVYLCASSSGASYNSPLHFGNGTRLTVT.

This clone has only a few counts. CDR3 amino acids: CASRLGAAGGYTF. DNA for the CDR3: TGTGCCAGCCGCCTGGGGGCGGCGGGAGGCTACACCTTC. The V call is TRBV19, the J call TRBJ1-2; weak D call: TRBD1 (6 bases). From germline, CDR1 is LNHDA and CDR2 SQIVND (reference sequence). CDR3 length: 13 residues. V was shortened by 9 bases and J by 8 bases, with 19 bases between the two germline ends.

V and J are TRBV11-2 and TRBJ1-1, with D possibly TRBD1 on 5 matching bases. This CDR3 is 14 amino acids long. The germline V gene encodes CDR1 SGHAT and CDR2 FQNNGV. The ends were cut back, 5 bases at V and 0 bases at J, with 10 bases in the middle. For the CDR3, the DNA is TGTGCCAGCAGCCCCCAGACAGTGAACACTGAAGCTTTCTTT. It is translated as CASSPQTVNTEAFF.

The rearrangement uses TRBV24-1 and TRBJ2-3, with a tentative D call TRBD2 (6 bases). Germline V gene data show CDR1 as KGHDR and CDR2 as SFDVKD. The V end lost 6 bases, the J end lost 6 bases, and 18 bases lay between the germline ends. The CDR3 runs 15 residues. CDR3 coding DNA: TGTGCCACCAGTAGGGGTTACGGGACTCCTGATACGCAGTATTTT. Its protein product is CATSRGYGTPDTQYF.

The chain carries TRBV6-5 and TRBJ1-3; D might be TRBD1 (6 bases). This CDR3 has 14 residues. Germline values: CDR1 MNHEY, CDR2 SVGAGI. V lost 2 bases and J 1 base, leaving 6 bases between the germline ends. Here the CDR3 reads CASSYGQSGNTIYF. The DNA of the CDR3 is TGTGCCAGCAGTTACGGACAGTCTGGAAACACCATATATTTT.